These 17 T cell receptor beta chains were all obtained from the same sample, sequenced in a study of T cell changes during pregnancy in multiple sclerosis. Measured with immunoSEQ multiplex PCR; TCRdb has only the in-frame clones, and not every one. The data show about 47,000 clones, with 90% to 95% seen just once and roughly 0.92% held by the top ten. The material sequenced was peripheral blood, taken after pregnancy. The receptor set was obtained from a female donor with multiple sclerosis, enrolled in a pregnancy study.

The chain carries TRBV19 and TRBJ1-5; D is unresolved. From germline, CDR1 is LNHDA and CDR2 SQIVND (reference sequence). The V gene lost 5 bases and the J gene lost 4 bases, with 3 bases spanning the gap. CDR3 length: 11 amino acids. CDR3 sequence (DNA): TGTGCCAGTAGTCTTAATCAGCCCCAGCATTTT. Amino acids: CASSLNQPQHF.

Here the CDR3 reads CASSEESAWSEAFF. CDR3 DNA sequence: TGTGCCAGCAGTGAAGAGTCAGCGTGGAGTGAAGCTTTCTTT. V gene TRBV6-1 combines with J gene TRBJ1-1; D call uncertain. CDR1 is MNHNS and CDR2 is SASEGT in the germline V gene. The CDR3 is 14 amino acids. V was pared by 1 base and J by 7 bases, with 13 bases between.

The rearrangement joins TRBV9 to TRBJ1-1; perhaps TRBD1 as D (6 bases). This CDR3 is 12 amino acids long. Germline V gene data show CDR1 as SGDLS and CDR2 as YYNGEE. Between the trimmed V and J ends, which lost 3 bases and 9 bases, there was a span of 12 bases. CDR3 protein: CASSAETGQAFF. The CDR3, as DNA: TGTGCCAGCAGCGCCGAGACAGGACAAGCTTTCTTT. Complete variable domain (other parts from reference TRBV9 and TRBJ1-1): DSGVTQTPKHLITATGQRVTLRCSPRSGDLSVYWYQQSLDQGLQFLIQYYNGEERAKGNILERFSAQQFPDLHSELNLSSLELGDSALYFCASSAETGQAFFGQGTRLTVV.

This chain links TRBV5-5 with TRBJ2-7, with TRBD1 as a possible D gene (5 bases). Trimming left V 2 bases short and J 2 bases short, with 14 bases between. In germline, CDR1 is SGHKS, CDR2 YYEKEE (reference sequence). The length of the CDR3 is 15 residues. For the CDR3, the DNA is TGTGCCAGCAGCTTCCGTCTGGACACCGCCTACGAGCAGTACTTC. This encodes CASSFRLDTAYEQYF.

The count of this clone is one. V gene TRBV29-1 combines with J gene TRBJ2-5; D gene uncertain. The germline CDR1 and CDR2 sequences are SQVTM and ANQGSEA. This CDR3 region has 11 residues. Trimming stripped 7 bases from V and 3 bases from J, with 9 bases between. CDR3: CSGRDKETQYF. CDR3 sequence (DNA): TGCAGCGGTAGAGATAAAGAGACCCAGTACTTC.

For the CDR3, the DNA is TGTGCCAGCAGCTATGCCGAGGGAGTCTTTGAAGCTTTCTTT. This codes for CASSYAEGVFEAFF. The rearrangement joins TRBV14 to TRBJ1-1; D is uncertain. This CDR3 spans 14 amino acids. V was pared by 5 bases and J by 7 bases, with 17 bases between. Germline V gene lookup returns CDR1 SGHDN and CDR2 FVKESK.

The chain has TRBV1 and TRBJ2-7; the table assigns TRBD2, which was not confirmed against the DNA. TRBV1 has pseudogene status. CDR3 length: 15 amino acids. This CDR3 reads CTSSQRRGKYYEQYF. CDR3 nucleotide sequence: TGCACCAGCAGCCAAAGGCGGGGGAAATACTACGAGCAGTACTTC.

The chain has TRBV7-3 and TRBJ2-1; D gene uncertain. The CDR3 loop spans 13 amino acids. Germline V lookup: CDR1 SGHTA, CDR2 FQGTGA. Trimming left V 4 bases short and J 6 bases short, with 10 bases between. CDR3: CASSSFGGNEQFF. CDR3 nucleotides: TGTGCCAGCAGCTCTTTTGGCGGCAATGAGCAGTTCTTC. Complete variable domain (other parts from reference TRBV7-3 and TRBJ2-1): GAGVSQTPSNKVTEKGKYVELRCDPISGHTALYWYRQSLGQGPEFLIYFQGTGAADDSGLPNDRFFAVRPEGSVSTLKIQRTERGDSAVYLCASSSFGGNEQFFGPGTRLTVL.

The chain employs TRBV4-2 and TRBJ2-3; 7 positions agree with TRBD2. CDR3 length: 17 amino acids. With 1 base clipped from V and 3 bases from J, the junction kept 10 bases outside the gene matches. Germline V CDR1 and CDR2: LGHNA, YNFKEQ. CDR3 residues: CASSQGIRGGETDTQYF. The CDR3 DNA reads TGTGCCAGCAGCCAAGGAATTCGTGGGGGGGAAACAGATACGCAGTATTTT.

The table lists this clone with a few counts. The chain recombines TRBV6-5 with TRBJ2-1; D unresolved. Germline CDR1 MNHEY, CDR2 SVGAGI. Trimming took off 6 bases at V and 3 bases at J, with 12 bases between the two ends. The CDR3 runs to 14 residues. The CDR3 region is CASSKTTGYNEQFF. The CDR3 DNA sequence: TGTGCCAGCAGCAAAACGACTGGCTACAATGAGCAGTTCTTC.

This chain joins TRBV9 and TRBJ2-1; 8 nucleotides agree with TRBD1. V trimming: 4 bases; J trimming: 4 bases; junction bases outside the gene matches: 13. The CDR3 consists of 17 residues. Per germline, CDR1 SGDLS and CDR2 YYNGEE. CDR3 DNA: TGTGCCAGCAGCTTTCGCTCGGACAGGGTGGAATACAATGAGCAGTTCTTC. Its translation is CASSFRSDRVEYNEQFF.

This clone showed up just a few times. The chain combines TRBV2 with TRBJ1-5; 10 bases match TRBD1. V trimming: 4 bases; J trimming: 3 bases; junction bases outside the gene matches: 6. CDR1 and CDR2 (germline): SNHLY, FYNNEI. CDR3 length: 16 residues. CDR3 bases: TGTGCCAGCAGTGTGACAGGGGGCGAACTCAATCAGCCCCAGCATTTT. This sequence encodes CASSVTGGELNQPQHF.

The chain has TRBV11-2 and TRBJ2-5; 8 bases are shared with TRBD1. This CDR3 spans 15 amino acids. Per the germline V gene, CDR1 is SGHAT and CDR2 is FQNNGV. V dropped 4 bases and J dropped 5; count of bases not matched to a gene: 9. The DNA for the CDR3 is TGTGCCAGCAGCTCAGGACAGGGTGGCCCGGAGACCCAGTACTTC. Encoded protein: CASSSGQGGPETQYF.

This rearrangement joins TRBV7-2 to TRBJ2-7; 7 nucleotides align to TRBD1. The junction had 2 bases not matched to a gene; V was cut back by 0 bases and J by 9 bases. The CDR3 contains 12 residues. Germline CDR1 SGHTA, CDR2 FQGNSA. The CDR3 region has the DNA TGTGCCAGCAGCTTAGCCACAGGGGCGCAGTACTTC. This encodes CASSLATGAQYF.

The J gene is TRBJ2-5, the V gene TRBV7-3; 12 nucleotides align to TRBD2. This CDR3 region has 15 residues. Germline CDR1 reads SGHTA; CDR2 reads FQGTGA. Trimming removed 4 bases from V and 5 bases from J; junction bases left unmatched: 5. CDR3 nucleotides: TGTGCCAGCAGCTCCTCTAGCGGGGGGGCGGAGACCCAGTACTTC. Translation gives CASSSSSGGAETQYF.

The chain links TRBV7-9 to TRBJ1-2; D unclear. This CDR3 has 13 amino acids. V lost 2 bases and J lost 2, with 6 bases in between. Germline lookup yields CDR1 SEHNR and CDR2 FQNEAQ (reference sequence). The CDR3 reads CASSLTNNYGYTF. DNA of the CDR3: TGTGCCAGCAGCTTAACAAACAACTATGGCTACACCTTC.

The genes are TRBV18 and TRBJ1-3, with 8 bases lining up with TRBD1. This CDR3 spans 17 amino acids. The junction had 11 bases not matched to a gene; V was cut back by 3 bases and J by 4 bases. Germline CDR1 KGHSH, CDR2 LQKENI. The DNA of the CDR3 is TGTGCCAGCTCACCTCGTCTGGTGCGGACAGGGGGAAACACCATATATTTT. Translating it yields CASSPRLVRTGGNTIYF.